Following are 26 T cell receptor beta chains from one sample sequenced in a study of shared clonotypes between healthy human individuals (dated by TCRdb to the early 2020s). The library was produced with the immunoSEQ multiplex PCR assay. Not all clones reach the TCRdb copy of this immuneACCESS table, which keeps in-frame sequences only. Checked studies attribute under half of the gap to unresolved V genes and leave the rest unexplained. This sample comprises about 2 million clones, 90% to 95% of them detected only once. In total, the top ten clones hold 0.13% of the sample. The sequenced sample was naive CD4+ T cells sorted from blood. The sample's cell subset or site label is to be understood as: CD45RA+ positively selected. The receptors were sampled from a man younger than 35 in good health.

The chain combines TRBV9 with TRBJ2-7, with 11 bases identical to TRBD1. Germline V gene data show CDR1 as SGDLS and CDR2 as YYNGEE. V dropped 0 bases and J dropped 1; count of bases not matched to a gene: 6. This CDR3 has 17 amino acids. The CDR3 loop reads CASSVGGQGAGSYEQYF. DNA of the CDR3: TGTGCCAGCAGCGTAGGTGGACAGGGGGCCGGGTCCTACGAGCAGTACTTC. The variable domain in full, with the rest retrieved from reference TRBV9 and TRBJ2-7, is DSGVTQTPKHLITATGQRVTLRCSPRSGDLSVYWYQQSLDQGLQFLIQYYNGEERAKGNILERFSAQQFPDLHSELNLSSLELGDSALYFCASSVGGQGAGSYEQYFGPGTRLTVT.

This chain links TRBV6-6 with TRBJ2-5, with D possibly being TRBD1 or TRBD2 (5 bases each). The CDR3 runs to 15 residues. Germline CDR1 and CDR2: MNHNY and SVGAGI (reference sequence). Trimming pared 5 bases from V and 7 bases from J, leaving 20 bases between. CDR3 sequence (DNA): TGTGCCAGCAGTGACCGGGACCACCCCGACGGGACCCAGTACTTC. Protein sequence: CASSDRDHPDGTQYF.

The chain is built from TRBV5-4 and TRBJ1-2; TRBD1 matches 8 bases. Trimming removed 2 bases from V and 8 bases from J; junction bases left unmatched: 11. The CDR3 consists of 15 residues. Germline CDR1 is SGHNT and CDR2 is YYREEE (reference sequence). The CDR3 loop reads CASSLTDQGARGYTF. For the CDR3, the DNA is TGTGCCAGCAGCTTAACTGACCAGGGGGCGCGCGGCTACACCTTC.

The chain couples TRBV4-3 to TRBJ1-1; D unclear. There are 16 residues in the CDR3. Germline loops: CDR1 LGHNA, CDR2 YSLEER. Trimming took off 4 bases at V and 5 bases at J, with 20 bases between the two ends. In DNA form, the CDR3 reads TGCGCCAGCAGCCTAATCCGTGGCCAAGGAAGTACTGAAGCTTTCTTT. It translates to CASSLIRGQGSTEAFF.

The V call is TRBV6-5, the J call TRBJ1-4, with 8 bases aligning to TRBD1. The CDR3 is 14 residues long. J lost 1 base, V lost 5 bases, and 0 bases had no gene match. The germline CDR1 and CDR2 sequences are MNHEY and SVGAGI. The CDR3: CASSTGGTNEKLFF. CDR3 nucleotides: TGTGCCAGCAGTACAGGGGGAACTAATGAAAAACTGTTTTTT.

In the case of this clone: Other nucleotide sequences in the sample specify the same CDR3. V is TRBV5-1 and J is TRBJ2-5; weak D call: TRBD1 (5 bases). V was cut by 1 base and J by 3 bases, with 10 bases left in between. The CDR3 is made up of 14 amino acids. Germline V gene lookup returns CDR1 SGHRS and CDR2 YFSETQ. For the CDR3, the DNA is TGCGCCAGCAGCTTGTTGACAGCCGAAGAGACCCAGTACTTC. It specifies CASSLLTAEETQYF.

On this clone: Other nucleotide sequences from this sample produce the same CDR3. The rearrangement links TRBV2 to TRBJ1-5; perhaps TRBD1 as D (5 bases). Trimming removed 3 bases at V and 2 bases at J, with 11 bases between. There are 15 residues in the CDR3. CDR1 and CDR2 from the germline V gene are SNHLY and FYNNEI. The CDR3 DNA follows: TGTGCCAGCAGTGAGGGGGGGTTGGGCAATCAGCCCCAGCATTTT. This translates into CASSEGGLGNQPQHF.

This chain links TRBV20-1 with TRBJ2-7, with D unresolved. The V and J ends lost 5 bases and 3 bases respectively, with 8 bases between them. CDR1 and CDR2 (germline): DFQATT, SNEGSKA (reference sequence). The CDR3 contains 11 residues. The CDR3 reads CSAEIIYEQYF. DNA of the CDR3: TGCAGTGCTGAGATTATCTACGAGCAGTACTTC.

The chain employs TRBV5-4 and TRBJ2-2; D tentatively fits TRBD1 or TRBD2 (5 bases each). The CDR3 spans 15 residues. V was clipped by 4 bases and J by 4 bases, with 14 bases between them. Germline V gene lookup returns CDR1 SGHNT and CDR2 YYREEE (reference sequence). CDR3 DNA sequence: TGTGCCAGCAGCGGGAACGGGGACGGCACCGGGGAGCTGTTTTTT. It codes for CASSGNGDGTGELFF.

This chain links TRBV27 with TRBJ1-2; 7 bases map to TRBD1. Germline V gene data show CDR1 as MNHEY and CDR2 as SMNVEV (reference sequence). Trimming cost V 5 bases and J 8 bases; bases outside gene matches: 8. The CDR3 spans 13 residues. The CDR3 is CASSTRQGRGYTF. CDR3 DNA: TGTGCCAGCAGTACCCGACAGGGTCGAGGCTACACCTTC.

This CDR3 reads CASSFQYEQYF. DNA of the CDR3: TGTGCCAGCAGTTTCCAGTACGAGCAGTACTTC. The chain uses TRBV28 and TRBJ2-7; D is ambiguous. The V gene lost 3 bases and the J gene lost 4 bases, with 4 bases spanning the gap. The CDR3 is 11 amino acids. From germline, CDR1 is MDHEN and CDR2 SYDVKM.

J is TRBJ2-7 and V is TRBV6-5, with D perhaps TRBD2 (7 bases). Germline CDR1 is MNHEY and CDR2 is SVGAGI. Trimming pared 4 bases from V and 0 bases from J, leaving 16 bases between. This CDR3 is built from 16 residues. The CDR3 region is CASSSPRGGSSYEQYF. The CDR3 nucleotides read TGTGCCAGCAGTTCCCCCAGGGGAGGGTCCTCCTACGAGCAGTACTTC.

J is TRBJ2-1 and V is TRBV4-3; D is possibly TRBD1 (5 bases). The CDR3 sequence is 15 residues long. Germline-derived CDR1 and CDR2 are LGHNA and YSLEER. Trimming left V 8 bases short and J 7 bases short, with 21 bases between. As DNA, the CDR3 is TGCGCCAGCTCCGGTGAGAAGGGGATGAAAAATGAGCAGTTCTTC. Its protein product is CASSGEKGMKNEQFF.

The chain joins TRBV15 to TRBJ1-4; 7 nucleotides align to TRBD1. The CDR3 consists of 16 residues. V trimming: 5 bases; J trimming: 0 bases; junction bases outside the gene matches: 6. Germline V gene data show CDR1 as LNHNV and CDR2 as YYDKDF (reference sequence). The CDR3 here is CATSVGDRATNEKLFF. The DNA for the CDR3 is TGTGCCACCAGCGTGGGGGACAGAGCAACTAATGAAAAACTGTTTTTT.

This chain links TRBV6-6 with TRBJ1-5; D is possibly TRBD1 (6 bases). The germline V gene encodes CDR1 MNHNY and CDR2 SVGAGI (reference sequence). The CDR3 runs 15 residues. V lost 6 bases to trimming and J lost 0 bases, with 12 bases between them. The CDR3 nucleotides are TGTGCCAGCAGGCATACAGGGTATAGCAATCAGCCCCAGCATTTT. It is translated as CASRHTGYSNQPQHF.

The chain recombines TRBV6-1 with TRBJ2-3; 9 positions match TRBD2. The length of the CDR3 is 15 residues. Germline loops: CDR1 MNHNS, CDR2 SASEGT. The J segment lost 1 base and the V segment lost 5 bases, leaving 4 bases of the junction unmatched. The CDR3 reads CASSRIAGGTDTQYF. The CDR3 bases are TGTGCCAGCAGTAGGATAGCGGGGGGCACAGATACGCAGTATTTT.

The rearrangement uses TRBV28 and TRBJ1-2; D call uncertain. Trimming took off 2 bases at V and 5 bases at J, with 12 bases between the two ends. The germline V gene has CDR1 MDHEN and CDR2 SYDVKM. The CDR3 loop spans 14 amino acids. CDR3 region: CASSLVSGEYGYTF. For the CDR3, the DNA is TGTGCCAGCAGTTTAGTCTCAGGCGAATATGGCTACACCTTC.

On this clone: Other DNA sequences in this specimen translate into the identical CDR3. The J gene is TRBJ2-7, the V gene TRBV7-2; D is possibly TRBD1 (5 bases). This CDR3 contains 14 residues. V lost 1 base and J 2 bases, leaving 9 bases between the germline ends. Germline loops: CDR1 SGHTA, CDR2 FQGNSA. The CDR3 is CASSLVAGTYEQYF. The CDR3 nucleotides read TGTGCCAGCAGCTTAGTTGCAGGGACCTACGAGCAGTACTTC.

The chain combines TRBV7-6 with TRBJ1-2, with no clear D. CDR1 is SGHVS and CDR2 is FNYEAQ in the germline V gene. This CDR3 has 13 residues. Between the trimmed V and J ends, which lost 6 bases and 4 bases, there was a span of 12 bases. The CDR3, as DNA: TGTGCCAGCAGTCTCTCGGGAACCTATGGCTACACCTTC. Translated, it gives CASSLSGTYGYTF. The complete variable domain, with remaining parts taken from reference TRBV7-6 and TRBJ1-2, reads GAGVSQSPRYKVTKRGQDVALRCDPISGHVSLYWYRQALGQGPEFLTYFNYEAQQDKSGLPNDRFSAERPEGSISTLTIQRTEQRDSAMYRCASSLSGTYGYTFGSGTRLTVV.

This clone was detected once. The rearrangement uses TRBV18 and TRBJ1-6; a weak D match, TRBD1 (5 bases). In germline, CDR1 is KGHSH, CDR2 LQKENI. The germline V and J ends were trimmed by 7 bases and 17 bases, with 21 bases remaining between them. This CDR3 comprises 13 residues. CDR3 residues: CASYRPQSGAFHF. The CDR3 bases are TGTGCCAGCTACCGACCTCAATCCGGGGCCTTCCACTTT.

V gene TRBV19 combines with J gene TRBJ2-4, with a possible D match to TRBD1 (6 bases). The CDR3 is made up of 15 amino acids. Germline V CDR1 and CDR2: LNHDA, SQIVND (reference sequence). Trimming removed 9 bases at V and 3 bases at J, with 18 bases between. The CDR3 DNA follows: TGTGCCAGCCGCCTAACAGGGTATGGCAAAAACATTCAGTACTTC. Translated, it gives CASRLTGYGKNIQYF. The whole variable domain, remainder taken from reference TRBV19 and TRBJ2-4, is DGGITQSPKYLFRKEGQNVTLSCEQNLNHDAMYWYRQDPGQGLRLIYYSQIVNDFQKGDIAEGYSVSREKKESFPLTVTSAQKNPTAFYLCASRLTGYGKNIQYFGAGTRLSVL.

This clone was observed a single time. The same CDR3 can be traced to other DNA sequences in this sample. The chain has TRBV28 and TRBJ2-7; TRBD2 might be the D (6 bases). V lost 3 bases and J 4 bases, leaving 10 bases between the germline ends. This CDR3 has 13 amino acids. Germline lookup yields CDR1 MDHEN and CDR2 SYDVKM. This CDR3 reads CASSLTGRYEQYF. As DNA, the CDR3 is TGTGCCAGCAGTTTGACGGGGAGGTACGAGCAGTACTTC.

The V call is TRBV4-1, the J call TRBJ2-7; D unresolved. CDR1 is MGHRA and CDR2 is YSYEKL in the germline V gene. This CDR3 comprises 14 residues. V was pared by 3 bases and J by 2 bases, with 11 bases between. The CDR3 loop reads CASSQTLGPYEQYF. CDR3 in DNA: TGCGCCAGCAGCCAGACCCTAGGGCCCTACGAGCAGTACTTC.

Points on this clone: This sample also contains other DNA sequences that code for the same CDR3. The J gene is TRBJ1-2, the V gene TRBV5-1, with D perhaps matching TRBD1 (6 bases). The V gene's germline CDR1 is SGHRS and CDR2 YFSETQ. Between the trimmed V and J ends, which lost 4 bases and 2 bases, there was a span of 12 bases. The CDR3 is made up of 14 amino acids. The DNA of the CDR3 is TGCGCCAGCAGCCCCGAGGGGGGGAACTATGGCTACACCTTC. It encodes CASSPEGGNYGYTF.

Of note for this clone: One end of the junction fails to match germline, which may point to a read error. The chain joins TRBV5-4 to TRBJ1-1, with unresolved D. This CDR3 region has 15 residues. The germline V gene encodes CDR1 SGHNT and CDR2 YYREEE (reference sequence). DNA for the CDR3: TGTGCCAGCACCTTGGATGCAGGAGGAAACACTGAAGCTTTCTTT. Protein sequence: CASTLDAGGNTEAFF.

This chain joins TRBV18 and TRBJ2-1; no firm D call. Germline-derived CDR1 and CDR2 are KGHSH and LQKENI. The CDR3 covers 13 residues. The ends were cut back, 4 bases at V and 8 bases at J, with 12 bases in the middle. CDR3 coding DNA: TGTGCCAGCTCACAGGGCAGTATTGATGAGCAGTTCTTC. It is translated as CASSQGSIDEQFF.